These 18 T cell receptor beta chains came from one sample sequenced in a study of molecular identifiers for immune sequencing clone quantification. TCRdb recomputed calls from the PCR reads with MiXCR, one row per CDR3 protein. Among under 350,000 distinct CDR3 sequences, roughly 23% were seen once, and the ten largest hold 0.74%. The sequencing sample was made of naive CD8+ T cells from blood, with Jurkat cell RNA spiked in. The subset denotes: FACS-sorted CD8+CD4-CCR7+CD45RA+ naive T cells. Receptor source: a human donor in good health. Some libraries in this study had Jurkat cell RNA spiked in.

In its sample, this clonotype was seen a few times. The genes are TRBV11-2 and TRBJ2-3; D unclear. This CDR3 contains 11 residues. CDR1 is SGHAT, CDR2 FQNNGV, per germline. The V and J ends lost 4 bases and 5 bases respectively, with 4 bases between them. CDR3 nucleotide sequence: TGTGCCAGCAGCTCCCTAGATACGCAGTATTTT. This codes for CASSSLDTQYF.

In this sample, this clonotype turned up many times. The CDR3 nucleotides read TGTGCCAGCAGTTTCAGGGGGGATGAAGCTTTCTTT. Translation gives CASSFRGDEAFF. The J gene is TRBJ1-1, the V gene TRBV27, with 7 bases lining up with TRBD1. J gave up 7 bases and V 3 bases, and 2 bases lay outside the gene matches. The CDR3 length is 12 residues. The germline V gene encodes CDR1 MNHEY and CDR2 SMNVEV (reference sequence).

This clonotype came up a few times. This chain connects TRBV7-2 to TRBJ1-5; 12 nucleotides match TRBD1. Germline CDR1 is SGHTA and CDR2 is FQGNSA. The CDR3 length is 19 residues. Trimming cost V 6 bases and J 0 bases; bases outside gene matches: 12. CDR3 protein: CASSYYPGQGAYSNQPQHF. CDR3 sequence (DNA): TGTGCCAGCAGTTACTATCCGGGACAGGGGGCGTATAGCAATCAGCCCCAGCATTTT.

This clonotype has a count of ten or more. The chain recombines TRBV6-2 or TRBV6-3 with TRBJ1-3; the D is unclear. Looked up from germline, CDR1 is MNHEY and CDR2 is SVGEGT. V was cut by 2 bases and J by 0 bases, with 8 bases left in between. The CDR3 has 15 amino acids. The CDR3 spells CASSYAEFSGNTIYF. The CDR3 DNA reads as TGTGCCAGCAGTTACGCAGAGTTCTCTGGAAACACCATATATTTT.

This clonotype was observed a handful of times. The chain carries TRBV7-9 and TRBJ1-6; possible D gene TRBD1, 6 bases. The V end lost 5 bases, the J end lost 6 bases, and 11 bases lay between the germline ends. CDR1 and CDR2 (germline): SEHNR, FQNEAQ (reference sequence). This CDR3 spans 14 amino acids. The CDR3 sequence: CASSGGQINSPLHF. CDR3 sequence (DNA): TGTGCCAGCAGCGGGGGACAAATTAATTCACCCCTCCACTTT.

This clonotype showed up many times. V gene TRBV2 combines with J gene TRBJ1-1; maybe TRBD1 (6 bases). Trimming removed 4 bases from V and 5 bases from J, with 8 bases in between. Germline values: CDR1 SNHLY, CDR2 FYNNEI. There are 12 residues in the CDR3. This CDR3 reads CASSGQVTEAFF. The CDR3 DNA reads as TGTGCCAGCAGTGGACAGGTAACTGAAGCTTTCTTT.

This clonotype was observed a handful of times. This sequence joins TRBV28 and TRBJ2-7; 7 bases agree with TRBD1. The germline V gene has CDR1 MDHEN and CDR2 SYDVKM. The ends lost 3 bases at V and 2 bases at J; junction bases unmatched: 4. This CDR3 region has 14 residues. The CDR3 coding sequence is TGTGCCAGCAGTTTCAGACAGGGACCCTACGAGCAGTACTTC. Translation: CASSFRQGPYEQYF.

The rearrangement joins TRBV2 to TRBJ1-6, with 10 bases lining up with TRBD1. CDR3 length: 15 residues. Per germline, CDR1 SNHLY and CDR2 FYNNEI. V was pared by 8 bases and J by 5 bases, with 6 bases of the junction left unmatched. CDR3 loop: CASFEGTGDNSPLHF. The CDR3 DNA sequence: TGTGCCAGCTTCGAAGGGACAGGGGATAATTCACCCCTCCACTTT.

The V and J genes are TRBV4-1 and TRBJ2-5; unclear D gene. Germline CDR1 is MGHRA and CDR2 is YSYEKL. The CDR3 spans 15 residues. Deletions cut 11 bases from V and 7 bases from J, with 26 bases between. The DNA of the CDR3 is TGCGCCCGCCGCCAAGTTGATAGCCGCGGCGCGACCCAGTACTTC. Protein sequence: CARRQVDSRGATQYF.

As concerns this clonotype: Sequence at one end of the junction differs from germline and may be a read error. The rearrangement uses TRBV13 and TRBJ2-1; 10 bases agree with TRBD2. The germline V gene encodes CDR1 PRHDT and CDR2 FYEKMQ (reference sequence). This CDR3 has 19 residues. The DNA of the CDR3 is TGTGCCAGCAGCTTAGCCGGTTTCCTAGCGGGAGAGAACGGCAATGAGCGGTTCTTC. Translation: CASSLAGFLAGENGNERFF.

The table lists this clonotype with many counts. The rearrangement links TRBV28 to TRBJ2-3, with a weak D call TRBD2 (6 bases). Germline V gives CDR1 MDHEN, CDR2 SYDVKM. CDR3 size: 15 residues. Trimming shortened V by 3 bases and J by 3 bases, and 13 bases separated the two germline ends. CDR3 in DNA: TGTGCCAGCAGTTTTGGTCCCGGGAGAACAGATACGCAGTATTTT. It encodes CASSFGPGRTDTQYF.

V usage is TRBV4-3 and J usage is TRBJ2-7; D is unclear. V lost 1 base and J 0 bases, leaving 13 bases between the germline ends. Germline assignment: CDR1 LGHNA and CDR2 YSLEER. CDR3 length: 16 amino acids. The CDR3 sequence is CASSQGFGAVSYEQYF. CDR3 nucleotides: TGCGCCAGCAGCCAAGGATTTGGTGCTGTCTCCTACGAGCAGTACTTC.

This clonotype has just a few counts. This chain joins TRBV27 and TRBJ2-5, with a possible D match to TRBD2 (6 bases). V lost 6 bases to trimming and J lost 1 base, with 12 bases between them. There are 14 residues in the CDR3. Germline lookup yields CDR1 MNHEY and CDR2 SMNVEV (reference sequence). CDR3 region: CASSHIAAQETQYF. The DNA for the CDR3 is TGTGCCAGCAGCCATATAGCGGCCCAAGAGACCCAGTACTTC.

This clonotype has ten or more counts. The CDR3 nucleotides are TGTGCCAGCAGCTGGAGTGGAGTGAGGGATGAGCAGTTCTTC. Encoded protein: CASSWSGVRDEQFF. V is TRBV7-6 and J is TRBJ2-1; tentatively, D is TRBD2 (5 bases). The CDR3 extends over 14 amino acids. V lost 4 bases and J lost 8, with 15 bases in between. Germline CDR1 reads SGHVS; CDR2 reads FNYEAQ. Supplemented by reference TRBV7-6 and TRBJ2-1, the full variable domain reads GAGVSQSPRYKVTKRGQDVALRCDPISGHVSLYWYRQALGQGPEFLTYFNYEAQQDKSGLPNDRFSAERPEGSISTLTIQRTEQRDSAMYRCASSWSGVRDEQFFGPGTRLTVL.

The rearrangement links TRBV6-5 to TRBJ1-1; D perhaps matches TRBD1 (5 bases). The V gene's germline CDR1 is MNHEY and CDR2 SVGAGI. V shed 7 bases and J shed 4 bases, with 16 bases lying between them. The CDR3 is 14 amino acids. CDR3 in amino acids: CASKRGDSTTEAFF. The CDR3 DNA follows: TGTGCCAGCAAACGGGGCGACAGTACCACTGAAGCTTTCTTT.

Remarks on this clonotype: The junction departs from the called germline gene at one end, perhaps through a read error. The chain has TRBV7-9 and TRBJ2-3; 11 nucleotides match TRBD2. Germline V gene lookup returns CDR1 SEHNR and CDR2 FQNEAQ (reference sequence). CDR3 length: 20 residues. Here the CDR3 DNA reads TGTACCAGCAGCTTGTGGGGACTAGCGGACAGCCACGGAGGCACAGATACGCAGTATTTT. It is translated as CTSSLWGLADSHGGTDTQYF.

This chain uses TRBV20-1 with TRBJ2-3; weak D call: TRBD2 (6 bases). CDR3 length: 14 residues. CDR1 and CDR2 from the germline V gene are DFQATT and SNEGSKA (reference sequence). The V end was cut by 1 base, the J end by 2 bases, with 10 bases between. Here the CDR3 reads CSARAGTYTDTQYF. CDR3 nucleotide sequence: TGCAGTGCTAGAGCCGGGACTTACACAGATACGCAGTATTTT.

The DNA for the CDR3 is TGTGCCAGCAGCCGGGACAGGGTGGGGGGACATGAAAAACTGTTTTTT. Amino acids: CASSRDRVGGHEKLFF. The gene calls are TRBV6-5 and TRBJ1-4, with TRBD1 matching over 9 bases. CDR3 length: 16 amino acids. Germline CDR1 reads MNHEY; CDR2 reads SVGAGI. The junction had 11 bases not matched to a gene; V was cut back by 6 bases and J by 6 bases.